One sample yielded the 2 T cell receptor beta chains listed below, sequenced in a study of T cell responses to AZD1222 COVID-19 vaccine. TCRdb's table, derived via immunoSEQ multiplex PCR, lists solely in-frame clones and lacks some. The sample includes 100,000 or so clones, around nine tenths of them seen just once. This sample comprised peripheral blood, obtained on day 0 of AZD1222 vaccination. Receptors originate from an adult in good health.

CDR3 sequence: CASSPGQGLAYEQYF. CDR3 bases: TGTGCCAGCAGCCCAGGACAGGGGTTGGCCTACGAGCAGTACTTC. The V gene is TRBV7-6, the J gene TRBJ2-7, with TRBD1 matching 9 bases. V dropped 5 bases and J dropped 2; count of bases not matched to a gene: 7. The length of the CDR3 is 15 residues. CDR1 and CDR2 from the germline V gene are SGHVS and FNYEAQ. Full variable domain (rest looked up from reference TRBV7-6 and TRBJ2-7): GAGVSQSPRYKVTKRGQDVALRCDPISGHVSLYWYRQALGQGPEFLTYFNYEAQQDKSGLPNDRFSAERPEGSISTLTIQRTEQRDSAMYRCASSPGQGLAYEQYFGPGTRLTVT.

Written as DNA, the CDR3 is TGTGCCAGCAGCGGGGACACCACCTACGAGCAGTACGTC. It encodes CASSGDTTYEQYV. The chain carries TRBV6-2 or TRBV6-3 and TRBJ2-7, with D tentatively TRBD1 (6 bases). CDR3 length equals 13 residues. Trimming took 6 bases from V and 2 from J, leaving 11 bases between them. The germline V gene has CDR1 MNHEY and CDR2 SVGEGT.